One and the same sample provided the 30 T cell receptor beta chains below, sequenced in a study of T cells after yellow fever vaccination (dated by TCRdb to between 2018 and 2021). Library creation used 5' RACE. Sequencing used an Illumina NovaSeq 6000. The public sequencing data were trimmed at Q25 with fastp and processed into clonotypes with MiXCR by TCRdb, which kept only in-frame beta chains. Each entry is one CDR3 protein sequence, shown with its most common DNA and genes. This sample comprises around 260,000 distinct CDR3 sequences, around 4.9% of them detected only once. Roughly 3.4% of the sample rests with the top ten. What this sample's treatment or condition label stands for: live attenuated yellow fever vaccine strain. The sample consisted of CD4+ T cells sorted from PBMCs, taken on the day of the yellow fever booster vaccination. These receptors were collected from a young man who received the YFV17D yellow fever vaccine.

V and J are TRBV12-3 or TRBV12-4 and TRBJ1-2; 9 nucleotides align to TRBD1. Germline trimming cut 5 bases from V and 7 bases from J; bases unmatched to any gene: 5. The CDR3 contains 13 residues. The CDR3 coding sequence is TGTGCCAGCAGTGGACAGGGGAGGACTGGCTACACCTTC. Amino acid sequence: CASSGQGRTGYTF.

The chain joins TRBV6-1 to TRBJ1-6; D ambiguous. V was pared by 7 bases and J by 7 bases, with 20 bases between. The CDR3 runs 16 residues. The V gene's germline CDR1 is MNHNS and CDR2 SASEGT. The CDR3 DNA is TGTGCCAGCACCCGATCCTCTCCAGGAGCAAATTCACCCCTCCACTTT. Amino acids: CASTRSSPGANSPLHF.

This clonotype was detected many times. CDR3 coding DNA: TGCGCCAGCAGCTTGACAGGGGGATCCCAAGAGACCCAGTACTTC. Protein sequence: CASSLTGGSQETQYF. This rearrangement joins TRBV5-1 to TRBJ2-5; TRBD1 matches at 8 bases. The CDR3 is made up of 15 amino acids. Germline V gives CDR1 SGHRS, CDR2 YFSETQ. V shed 1 base, J shed 1 base, and the junction held 3 bases outside the gene matches.

In this sample, this clonotype turned up many times. The chain uses TRBV5-1 and TRBJ2-1; 11 nucleotides match TRBD1. Looked up from germline, CDR1 is SGHRS and CDR2 is YFSETQ. The V and J ends lost 4 bases and 8 bases, in that order; junction bases with no gene match: 8. CDR3 size: 15 residues. CDR3 sequence reads: CASSPDRGLYDEQFF. The CDR3 region has the DNA TGCGCCAGCAGCCCGGACAGGGGGCTATACGATGAGCAGTTCTTC.

In its sample, this clonotype was seen a few times. J is TRBJ2-5 and V is TRBV6-6; TRBD2 is a possible D gene (6 bases). CDR1 and CDR2 from the germline V gene are MNHNY and SVGAGI (reference sequence). V was cut by 2 bases and J by 2 bases, with 12 bases left in between. CDR3 length: 15 amino acids. CDR3 sequence reads: CASSYQSGGQETQYF. In DNA, the CDR3 is TGTGCCAGCAGTTACCAGTCCGGGGGTCAAGAGACCCAGTACTTC.

This sequence joins TRBV27 and TRBJ2-5; D may be TRBD1 (6 bases). The CDR3 totals 13 residues. The germline CDR1 and CDR2 sequences are MNHEY and SMNVEV (reference sequence). Trimming took off 5 bases at V and 7 bases at J, with 14 bases between the two ends. CDR3 residues: CASSPRGTRTQYF. Here the CDR3 DNA reads TGTGCCAGCAGTCCCAGGGGCACCAGGACCCAGTACTTC.

In its sample, this clonotype was seen a few times. The gene calls are TRBV11-2 and TRBJ1-2; maybe TRBD1 (5 bases). V shed 5 bases and J shed 8 bases, with 12 bases lying between them. Per the germline V gene, CDR1 is SGHAT and CDR2 is FQNNGV. The CDR3 runs 12 residues. The CDR3 nucleotides are TGTGCCAGCAGCCCTGGGGGGGAAGGCTACACCTTC. As protein: CASSPGGEGYTF.

J is TRBJ1-1 and V is TRBV7-9, with no clear D. The V end was cut by 1 base, the J end by 9 bases, with 15 bases between. CDR1 SEHNR and CDR2 FQNEAQ come from the germline V gene (reference sequence). The CDR3 has 14 residues. The CDR3 loop reads CASSLVLSVDQAFF. CDR3 in DNA: TGTGCCAGCAGCTTAGTCCTGAGTGTGGACCAAGCTTTCTTT. The full variable domain, with the rest looked up from reference TRBV7-9 and TRBJ1-1, is DTGVSQNPRHKITKRGQNVTFRCDPISEHNRLYWYRQTLGQGPEFLTYFQNEAQLEKSRLLSDRFSAERPKGSFSTLEIQRTEQGDSAMYLCASSLVLSVDQAFFGQGTRLTVV.

This clonotype was detected a few times. The V and J genes are TRBV5-1 and TRBJ2-2; D ambiguous. CDR3 length: 15 amino acids. Per germline, CDR1 SGHRS and CDR2 YFSETQ. Trimming pared 0 bases from V and 4 bases from J, leaving 10 bases between. The CDR3 DNA sequence: TGCGCCAGCAGCTTGGTGCTGGGTCTCACCGGGGAGCTGTTTTTT. Residues: CASSLVLGLTGELFF.

This clonotype was counted at least ten times. V gene TRBV20-1 combines with J gene TRBJ2-1; weak D call: TRBD1 (5 bases). This CDR3 has 12 amino acids. Germline V gene data show CDR1 as DFQATT and CDR2 as SNEGSKA (reference sequence). The ends were cut back, 2 bases at V and 4 bases at J, with 6 bases in the middle. The CDR3 bases are TGCAGTGCTAGACGGACATACAATGAGCAGTTCTTC. This translates into CSARRTYNEQFF.

The CDR3 spells CASRSGTGVNEKLFF. The CDR3 coding sequence is TGCGCCAGCAGATCCGGGACAGGGGTTAATGAAAAACTGTTTTTT. The V call is TRBV5-1, the J call TRBJ1-4; the match to TRBD1 covers 10 bases. The junction had 5 bases not matched to a gene; V was cut back by 5 bases and J by 4 bases. The CDR3 covers 15 residues. Germline lookup yields CDR1 SGHRS and CDR2 YFSETQ. The full variable domain, completed using reference TRBV5-1 and TRBJ1-4, is KAGVTQTPRYLIKTRGQQVTLSCSPISGHRSVSWYQQTPGQGLQFLFEYFSETQRNKGNFPGRFSGRQFSNSRSEMNVSTLELGDSALYLCASRSGTGVNEKLFFGSGTQLSVL.

The gene calls are TRBV7-2 and TRBJ2-5; 7 bases align to TRBD1. CDR3 size: 13 residues. CDR1 and CDR2 from the germline V gene are SGHTA and FQGNSA. V was pared by 8 bases and J by 9 bases, with 12 bases of the junction left unmatched. This CDR3 reads CASGYTGAWAQYF. The CDR3 region has the DNA TGTGCCAGCGGCTATACAGGGGCCTGGGCCCAGTACTTC.

Ten or more counts support this clonotype. The chain joins TRBV7-8 to TRBJ2-5; D is ambiguous. The germline V and J ends were trimmed by 4 bases and 2 bases, with 17 bases remaining between them. The CDR3 extends over 16 amino acids. Germline values: CDR1 SGHVS, CDR2 FQNEAQ. The CDR3 DNA reads as TGTGCCAGCAGCTCCAACCGTGTTGGGTTACAAGAGACCCAGTACTTC. This gives the protein CASSSNRVGLQETQYF.

This clonotype was seen only a few times. This rearrangement joins TRBV4-3 to TRBJ1-1; D is unclear. Trimming stripped 0 bases from V and 5 bases from J, with 16 bases between. Germline lookup yields CDR1 LGHNA and CDR2 YSLEER. This CDR3 spans 16 amino acids. The CDR3: CASSQDLRRVRTEAFF. For the CDR3, the DNA is TGCGCCAGCAGCCAAGATCTGCGGAGGGTCCGAACTGAAGCTTTCTTT.

This clonotype appeared many times. The chain combines TRBV20-1 with TRBJ1-1, with D hard to call. V gave up 6 bases and J gave up 1 base, with 6 bases separating them. This CDR3 has 11 residues. Germline loops: CDR1 DFQATT, CDR2 SNEGSKA (reference sequence). CDR3 residues: CSAGPNTEAFF. Here the CDR3 DNA reads TGCAGTGCGGGCCCGAACACTGAAGCTTTCTTT.

This clonotype was seen repeatedly, ten times or more. This chain uses TRBV3-1 with TRBJ2-3; TRBD1 agrees at 9 bases. Germline trimming cut 5 bases from V and 4 bases from J; bases unmatched to any gene: 4. This CDR3 is 14 amino acids long. CDR1 is LGHDT, CDR2 YNNKEL, per germline (reference sequence). Written as DNA, the CDR3 is TGTGCCAGCAGCTTCCGACAGGGGGCAGATACGCAGTATTTT. It encodes CASSFRQGADTQYF.

The chain has TRBV20-1 and TRBJ2-5; 8 positions match TRBD2. The CDR3 loop spans 14 amino acids. Germline-derived CDR1 and CDR2 are DFQATT and SNEGSKA (reference sequence). V lost 6 bases, J lost 5 bases, and 11 bases stayed unmatched. The CDR3 protein is CSALGGGPPETQYF. The CDR3 DNA sequence: TGCAGTGCCCTCGGGGGGGGGCCTCCTGAGACCCAGTACTTC.

A few counts support this clonotype. The chain couples TRBV4-2 to TRBJ2-5; D is unresolved. The CDR3 contains 15 residues. Looked up from germline, CDR1 is LGHNA and CDR2 is YNFKEQ. Trimming removed 4 bases from V and 1 base from J, with 13 bases in between. The CDR3 here is CASSLSPGSQETQYF. The CDR3 nucleotides read TGTGCCAGCAGCCTTTCTCCCGGCAGCCAAGAGACCCAGTACTTC.

This clonotype was found a few times. The chain employs TRBV5-1 and TRBJ2-5; 7 bases are a match to TRBD1. V dropped 4 bases and J dropped 5; count of bases not matched to a gene: 11. Per germline, CDR1 SGHRS and CDR2 YFSETQ. The CDR3 has 15 amino acids. As DNA, the CDR3 is TGCGCCAGCAGCCCGAGGCCAGGGGGTAGGGAGACCCAGTACTTC. Translation: CASSPRPGGRETQYF.

In this sample, this clonotype turned up a few times. The gene calls are TRBV20-1 and TRBJ1-4; perhaps TRBD1 as D (5 bases). This CDR3 spans 15 amino acids. Germline assignment: CDR1 DFQATT and CDR2 SNEGSKA (reference sequence). Trimming removed 3 bases from V and 7 bases from J, with 18 bases in between. Here the CDR3 DNA reads TGCAGTGCTAGCCCACCTGTCCAGGGCAGTGAAAAACTGTTTTTT. This sequence encodes CSASPPVQGSEKLFF.

This clonotype was seen many times. The genes are TRBV10-3 and TRBJ2-6; the D is unclear. V lost 2 bases to trimming and J lost 2 bases, with 7 bases between them. This CDR3 comprises 15 residues. Germline CDR1 ENHRY, CDR2 SYGVKD. CDR3 DNA: TGTGCCATCAGTGAGGGGGTGGCTGGGGCCAACGTCCTGACTTTC. This codes for CAISEGVAGANVLTF.

As to this clonotype: Given a much more abundant clone one base away, this may be a read error. The rearrangement joins TRBV10-3 to TRBJ1-5; tentative D call: TRBD1 (6 bases). Germline CDR1 reads ENHRY; CDR2 reads SYGVKD. CDR3 length: 14 residues. The CDR3 spells CAISERGQSQPHHF. The CDR3 bases are TGTGCCATCAGTGAGCGGGGGCAAAGTCAGCCCCACCATTTT.

CDR3 protein: CSGGTGDDGYTF. As DNA, the CDR3 is TGCAGCGGGGGGACAGGGGACGATGGCTACACCTTC. V and J are TRBV29-1 and TRBJ1-2; 10 positions match TRBD1. Unmatched junction bases numbered 5, after V lost 7 bases and J lost 6 bases. The germline CDR1 and CDR2 sequences are SQVTM and ANQGSEA. This CDR3 contains 12 residues.

This clonotype has ten or more counts. The chain combines TRBV18 with TRBJ2-1, with unresolved D. The length of the CDR3 is 14 residues. Trimming removed 0 bases at V and 4 bases at J, with 7 bases between. The germline gives CDR1 KGHSH, CDR2 LQKENI. The CDR3 loop is CASSPPEGYNEQFF. The DNA for the CDR3 is TGTGCCAGCTCACCACCCGAAGGATACAATGAGCAGTTCTTC.

CDR3 loop: CASSPDRGGGSPLHF. CDR3 nucleotides: TGTGCCAGCAGCCCAGACAGGGGAGGCGGTTCACCCCTCCACTTT. The V call is TRBV9, the J call TRBJ1-6; 8 bases line up with TRBD1. This CDR3 is built from 15 residues. The germline V gene encodes CDR1 SGDLS and CDR2 YYNGEE. The ends lost 4 bases at V and 9 bases at J; junction bases unmatched: 9.

There are a few counts of this clonotype. CDR3 loop: CASSSTGTRTGELFF. The CDR3 DNA follows: TGTGCCAGCAGCTCAACAGGGACCCGCACCGGGGAGCTGTTTTTT. The chain couples TRBV7-3 to TRBJ2-2; tentatively, D is TRBD1 (6 bases). V dropped 4 bases and J dropped 4 bases, with 13 bases sitting between them. Germline CDR1 is SGHTA and CDR2 is FQGTGA. The CDR3 loop spans 15 amino acids.

A few counts support this clonotype. The gene calls are TRBV5-1 and TRBJ2-3, with D uncertain. The germline V and J ends were trimmed by 4 bases and 2 bases, with 11 bases remaining between them. The germline gives CDR1 SGHRS, CDR2 YFSETQ. This CDR3 is 14 amino acids long. The CDR3 coding sequence is TGCGCCAGCAGCCGCGACATAGTCACAGATACGCAGTATTTT. Protein: CASSRDIVTDTQYF.

This clonotype came up a few times. This chain links TRBV27 with TRBJ2-7, with 9 positions matching TRBD1. V gave up 6 bases and J gave up 1 base; unmatched junction bases: 10. The CDR3 totals 16 residues. From germline, CDR1 is MNHEY and CDR2 SMNVEV (reference sequence). The CDR3 is CASRSQGASRSYEQYV. As DNA, the CDR3 is TGTGCCAGCAGATCACAGGGGGCGAGTAGGTCCTACGAGCAGTACGTC.

The rearrangement uses TRBV20-1 and TRBJ1-5, with no clear D. The CDR3 covers 16 residues. The V end was cut by 3 bases, the J end by 4 bases, with 19 bases between. The germline V gene encodes CDR1 DFQATT and CDR2 SNEGSKA (reference sequence). Written as DNA, the CDR3 is TGCAGTGCTAGGAAGCCCGGAGGTCTGGGAAATCAGCCCCAGCATTTT. Its protein product is CSARKPGGLGNQPQHF.

The V gene is TRBV30, the J gene TRBJ2-7, with D possibly being TRBD1 (6 bases). The V and J ends lost 5 bases and 1 base respectively, with 9 bases between them. This CDR3 is 12 amino acids long. The germline CDR1 and CDR2 sequences are GTSNPN and SVGIG (reference sequence). CDR3 DNA sequence: TGTGCCTGGGGAGGACAGTCCTACGAGCAGTACTTC. Translation: CAWGGQSYEQYF.